The entry below gives a single TCR beta chain sequence along with its context. The data stem from a study of blood T cells in healthy people across ages. Through a sample-barcoded 5' primer and a J-beta primer mix, a second PCR was run for roughly 6 to 11 cycles. TCRdb re-called the 5' RACE reads with MiXCR, one entry per CDR3 protein. The data contain around 1,800,000 distinct CDR3 sequences, approximately 40% of them singletons. Germline CDR1 and CDR2: SNHLY and FYNNEI. V shed 6 bases and J 8 bases; nucleotides not matched to a gene: 22. This CDR3 region has 20 residues. The sequence was collected from a human donor in good health. Sequenced sample: blood. V is TRBV2 and J is TRBJ1-6, with 10 bases matching TRBD1. CDR3 sequence (DNA): TGTGCCAGCAGGGAACTGACAATCGGGACAGGGGCCCGGGGCCATTCACCCCTCCACTTT. This translates into CASRELTIGTGARGHSPLHF.